This TCR beta chain appears in the sequencing data of a study of CD8 T cells in Susac syndrome. Study outcomes and limitations: In total CD8+ repertoires, around 17 Susac-specific public clones were found, and CD8+ TEMRA repertoires had about 5.

The CDR3 sequence is 16 residues long. Trimming removed 4 bases at V and 0 bases at J, with 13 bases between. For this clonotype: Its antigen remains unknown.

RNA, at roughly 0.45 to 1 ug, was reverse transcribed with random hexamers. TCRdb passed the immunoSEQ multiplex PCR reads through MiXCR, listing each CDR3 protein once. The sample contains around 100,000 distinct CDR3 sequences, roughly 96% of which appear only once. This chain links TRBV12-3 or TRBV12-4 with TRBJ2-4, with D tentatively TRBD1 (6 bases). Sequencing used CD8+ T cells from PBMCs. The sequence came from a human donor with Susac syndrome. The CDR3 protein is CASSSPPDRAKNIQYF. The CDR3 DNA follows: TGTGCCAGCAGTTCGCCCCCGGACAGAGCCAAAAACATTCAGTACTTC.